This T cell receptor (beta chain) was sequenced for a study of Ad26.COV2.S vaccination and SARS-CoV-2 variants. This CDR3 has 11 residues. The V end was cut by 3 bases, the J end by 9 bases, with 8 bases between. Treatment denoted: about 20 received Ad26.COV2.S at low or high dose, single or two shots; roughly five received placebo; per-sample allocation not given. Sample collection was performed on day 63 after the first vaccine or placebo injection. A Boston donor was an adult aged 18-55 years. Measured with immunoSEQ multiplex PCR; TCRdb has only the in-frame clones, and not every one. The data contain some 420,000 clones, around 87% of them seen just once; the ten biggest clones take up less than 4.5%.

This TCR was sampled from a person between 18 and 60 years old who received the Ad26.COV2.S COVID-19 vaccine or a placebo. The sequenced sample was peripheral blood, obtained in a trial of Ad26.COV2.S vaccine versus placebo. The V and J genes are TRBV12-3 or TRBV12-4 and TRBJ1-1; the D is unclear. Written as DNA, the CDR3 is TGTGCCAGCAGTTTCGGAGGGCAAGCTTTCTTT. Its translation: CASSFGGQAFF.